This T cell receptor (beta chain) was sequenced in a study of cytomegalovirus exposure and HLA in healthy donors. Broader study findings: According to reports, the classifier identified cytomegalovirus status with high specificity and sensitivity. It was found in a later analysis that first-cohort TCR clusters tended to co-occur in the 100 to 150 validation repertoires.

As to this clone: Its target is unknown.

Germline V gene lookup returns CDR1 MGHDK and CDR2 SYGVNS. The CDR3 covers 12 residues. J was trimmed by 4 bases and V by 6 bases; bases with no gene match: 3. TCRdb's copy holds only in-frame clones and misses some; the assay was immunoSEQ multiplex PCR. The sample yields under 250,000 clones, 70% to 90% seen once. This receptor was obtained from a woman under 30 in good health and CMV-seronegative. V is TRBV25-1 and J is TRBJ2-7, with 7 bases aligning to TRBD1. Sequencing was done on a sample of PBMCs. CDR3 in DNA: TGTGCCAGCAGCCCGACAGGGTACGAGCAGTACTTC. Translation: CASSPTGYEQYF.